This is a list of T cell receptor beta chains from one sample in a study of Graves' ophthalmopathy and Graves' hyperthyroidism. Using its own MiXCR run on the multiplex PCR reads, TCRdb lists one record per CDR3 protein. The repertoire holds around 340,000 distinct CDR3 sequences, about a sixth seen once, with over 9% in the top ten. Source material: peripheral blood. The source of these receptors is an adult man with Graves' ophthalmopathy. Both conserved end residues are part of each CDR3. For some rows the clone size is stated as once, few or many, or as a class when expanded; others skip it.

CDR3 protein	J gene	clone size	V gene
CASSLGPTGVSPLHF	TRBJ1-6	many	TRBV7-2
CASSSPATTGNTISF	TRBJ1-3	.	TRBV28
CASSESSSGRPLKEQYF	TRBJ2-7	.	TRBV2
CASSDTAARVYGYTF	TRBJ1-2	many	TRBV2
CASSPGTVYNQPQHF	TRBJ1-5	many	TRBV18
CASPCRGQPQHF	TRBJ1-5	many	TRBV18
CASSQDRGRINTEAFF	TRBJ1-1	many	TRBV4-1
CASSSVRGLGEQFF	.	once	TRBV27
CASSPGTSDGTQYF	TRBJ2-3	many	TRBV18
CASSRVAQETQYF	TRBJ2-5	few	TRBV18
CASRVAGGPSEQYF	TRBJ2-7	many	TRBV7-2
CASSIVAFAETQYF	TRBJ2-5	.	TRBV19
CASRAPSSGRAGYEQYF	TRBJ2-7	many	TRBV27
CASSLDSYNEQFF	TRBJ2-1	many	TRBV7-9